The source of this T cell receptor (beta chain) is a study of T cells expressing NK-cell markers. TCRdb re-analyzed the 5' RACE reads; it lists each CDR3 protein once, without DNA. Listed are about 390,000 distinct CDR3 sequences; roughly 10% falls within the top ten. The CDR3 contains 13 residues. The germline V gene has CDR1 LGHDT and CDR2 YNNKEL (reference sequence). Sequenced: blood T cells: a sorted CD56 or NKG2C T cell subset, CD4+ or CD8+ T cells, or bulk PBMC T cells (not recorded which). This receptor was identified in a woman aged 45-65 years in good health. The chain has TRBV3-1 and TRBJ2-5; the TCRdb call, TRBD2, lacks DNA for checking. CDR3 region: CASSQPKRETQYF.